Following are 20 T cell receptor beta chains from one sample sequenced in a study of early T cells in non-severe SARS-CoV-2 infection. One entry per CDR3 protein, called by TCRdb with MiXCR from the 5' RACE reads. The data contain 32,000 or so distinct CDR3 sequences, about 10% of them singletons. Sample: whole blood. The receptors come from an adult who was a healthcare worker with PCR-confirmed SARS-CoV-2 infection or an uninfected control (not recorded which).

Ten or more counts support this clonotype. The CDR3 region has the DNA TGTGCCAGCAGCAGGGACTCCTCTCCTGGCACTGAAGCTTTCTTT. It specifies CASSRDSSPGTEAFF. The J gene is TRBJ1-1, the V gene TRBV7-2; D might be TRBD1 (5 bases). The CDR3 covers 15 residues. The ends were cut back, 5 bases at V and 4 bases at J, with 17 bases in the middle. Germline-derived CDR1 and CDR2 are SGHTA and FQGNSA. Drawing the rest from reference TRBV7-2 and TRBJ1-1, the complete variable domain is GAGVSQSPSNKVTEKGKDVELRCDPISGHTALYWYRQSLGQGLEFLIYFQGNSAPDKSGLPSDRFSAERTGGSVSTLTIQRTQQEDSAVYLCASSRDSSPGTEAFFGQGTRLTVV.

This clonotype was detected only a few times. This rearrangement joins TRBV7-2 to TRBJ1-6; a possible D gene is TRBD1 (5 bases). The V gene lost 6 bases and the J gene lost 12 bases, with 18 bases spanning the gap. Germline CDR1 SGHTA, CDR2 FQGNSA. The CDR3 runs to 14 residues. CDR3 DNA: TGTGCCAGCAGTCCCGGGACGGCGCTGCGACCCCTCCACTTT. It encodes CASSPGTALRPLHF.

V is TRBV7-2 and J is TRBJ2-6; the match to TRBD1 covers 7 bases. Germline CDR1 and CDR2: SGHTA and FQGNSA. The V gene end was trimmed by 5 bases and the J gene end by 0 bases; junction bases not matched to a gene: 13. The CDR3 runs to 19 residues. As DNA, the CDR3 is TGTGCCAGCAGCGCCCGGGACAGACAGCCAAGCTCTGGGGCCAACGTCCTGACTTTC. Translated: CASSARDRQPSSGANVLTF.

In this sample, this clonotype turned up many times. This chain joins TRBV5-1 and TRBJ2-5; D not certain. This CDR3 has 11 residues. V lost 2 bases to trimming and J lost 5 bases, with 4 bases between them. Germline CDR1 reads SGHRS; CDR2 reads YFSETQ. The CDR3 spells CASSFGETQYF. Written as DNA, the CDR3 is TGCGCCAGCAGCTTCGGGGAGACCCAGTACTTC.

The chain combines TRBV5-6 with TRBJ1-1, with a weak D call TRBD1 (5 bases). This CDR3 comprises 11 residues. Trimming took off 2 bases at V and 7 bases at J, with 6 bases between the two ends. CDR1 is SGHDT, CDR2 YYEEEE, per germline. CDR3 region: CASSFGGEAFF. CDR3 coding DNA: TGTGCCAGCAGCTTTGGGGGTGAAGCTTTCTTT.

This clonotype was seen at least ten times. The chain recombines TRBV20-1 with TRBJ2-7; the D is unclear. Trimming removed 1 base from V and 0 bases from J, with 16 bases in between. The CDR3 spans 16 residues. Germline CDR1 reads DFQATT; CDR2 reads SNEGSKA (reference sequence). CDR3 nucleotides: TGCAGTGCTAGAGCGGCAGAGGTGCCCCTCTCCTACGAGCAGTACTTC. Its protein is CSARAAEVPLSYEQYF.

This clonotype was counted many times. The CDR3 sequence: CAWSVGLAGNNEQFF. The CDR3 region has the DNA TGTGCCTGGAGTGTAGGGCTAGCGGGGAACAATGAGCAGTTCTTC. This chain connects TRBV30 to TRBJ2-1; TRBD2 matches at 9 bases. CDR1 and CDR2 (germline): GTSNPN, SVGIG (reference sequence). V gave up 0 bases and J gave up 5 bases; unmatched junction bases: 5. The CDR3 extends over 15 amino acids.

Many counts were recorded for this clonotype. The chain combines TRBV11-2 with TRBJ2-2; 8 nucleotides agree with TRBD1. CDR3 length: 15 amino acids. Germline assignment: CDR1 SGHAT and CDR2 FQNNGV. After removal of 5 bases from V and 7 bases from J, the junction contained 9 bases not matched to a gene. The CDR3 region has the DNA TGTGCCAGCAGCACTGGACAGGGCAGAAACGGGGAGCTGTTTTTT. It encodes CASSTGQGRNGELFF.

This clonotype showed up many times. The rearrangement links TRBV6-4 to TRBJ1-6; the match to TRBD1 covers 7 bases. Germline CDR1 and CDR2: MRHNA and SNTAGT. With V trimmed by 0 bases and J by 7 bases, 3 bases remained unmatched. The CDR3 contains 15 residues. The CDR3 nucleotides are TGTGCCAGCAGTGACTCACAGGGGCTGAATTCACCCCTCCACTTT. This translates into CASSDSQGLNSPLHF.

V gene TRBV19 combines with J gene TRBJ2-7, with 8 bases lining up with TRBD1. CDR1 is LNHDA, CDR2 SQIVND, per germline (reference sequence). Losses at the gene ends were 5 bases for V and 4 bases for J; bases not matched to a gene: 10. The CDR3 has 15 residues. In DNA, the CDR3 is TGTGCCAGTAGTCCTGGAGGACAGGGTGGATACGAGCAGTACTTC. Amino acids: CASSPGGQGGYEQYF.

There are many counts of this clonotype. This chain uses TRBV27 with TRBJ1-2; D unclear. CDR3 length equals 13 residues. Germline-derived CDR1 and CDR2 are MNHEY and SMNVEV (reference sequence). V was shortened by 5 bases and J by 2 bases, with 9 bases between the two germline ends. CDR3 nucleotide sequence: TGTGCCAGCAGTACACAGACGAACTATGGCTACACCTTC. Encoded protein: CASSTQTNYGYTF.

This clonotype was detected only a few times. The rearrangement joins TRBV7-2 to TRBJ2-1; a possible D gene is TRBD1 (6 bases). CDR3 length: 13 residues. V shed 4 bases and J shed 7 bases, with 11 bases lying between them. Germline-derived CDR1 and CDR2 are SGHTA and FQGNSA. The CDR3 sequence is CASSSIQGNEQFF. Here the CDR3 DNA reads TGTGCCAGCAGCTCCATACAGGGTAATGAGCAGTTCTTC.

The CDR3 spells CASSPRTVEAFF. The CDR3 nucleotides are TGTGCCAGCAGCCCCCGGACAGTGGAAGCTTTCTTT. This chain links TRBV7-9 with TRBJ1-1; D possibly corresponds to TRBD1 (6 bases). Trimming took 5 bases from V and 8 from J, leaving 12 bases between them. Germline V CDR1 and CDR2: SEHNR, FQNEAQ (reference sequence). The CDR3 contains 12 residues.

This clonotype has at least ten counts. The CDR3, as DNA: TGTGCCAGCACTTCCCTGATCCCCTACACCGGGGAGCTGTTTTTT. Its translation is CASTSLIPYTGELFF. V and J are TRBV12-3 or TRBV12-4 and TRBJ2-2; D remains ambiguous. CDR3 length equals 15 residues. V was trimmed by 7 bases and J by 3 bases, leaving 15 bases between them.

This clonotype was seen a handful of times. Compared with germline, one end of the junction differs, possibly owing to a read error. The chain couples TRBV7-9 to TRBJ1-6; tentative D call: TRBD1 (5 bases). The CDR3 loop spans 14 amino acids. The germline V gene encodes CDR1 SEHNR and CDR2 FQNEAQ (reference sequence). CDR3 sequence (DNA): TGTGCCAGCAGCCCCCAGCTCGGCAGGGAGTTTTTTAACTTT. Protein product: CASSPQLGREFFNF. The full variable domain, its missing parts supplied by reference TRBV7-9 and TRBJ1-6, is DTGVSQNPRHKITKRGQNVTFRCDPISEHNRLYWYRQTLGQGPEFLTYFQNEAQLEKSRLLSDRFSAERPKGSFSTLEIQRTEQGDSAMYLCASSPQLGREFFNFGNGTRLTVT.

This clonotype was seen repeatedly, ten times or more. This chain connects TRBV12-5 to TRBJ2-3; D not certain. CDR3 size: 12 residues. Trimming removed 3 bases at V and 6 bases at J, with 7 bases between. Germline lookup yields CDR1 LGHNT and CDR2 FRNRAP. The CDR3 here is CASGFSPDTQYF. CDR3 bases: TGTGCTAGTGGTTTCTCCCCCGATACGCAGTATTTT.

This clonotype occurred many times. The chain employs TRBV24-1 and TRBJ2-5; TRBD2 aligns across 9 bases. This CDR3 spans 17 amino acids. With V trimmed by 3 bases and J by 2 bases, 9 bases remained unmatched. CDR1 and CDR2 from the germline V gene are KGHDR and SFDVKD. The CDR3 is CATSDPVAGVGQETQYF. The CDR3 DNA sequence: TGTGCCACCAGTGATCCCGTAGCGGGGGTAGGGCAAGAGACCCAGTACTTC.

The CDR3 DNA reads as TGTGCCAGCAGCTTAGTCCGAGGGCAGTATTTT. Protein sequence: CASSLVRGQYF. The rearrangement links TRBV7-2 to TRBJ2-3; D uncertain. Trimming shortened V by 1 base and J by 11 bases, and 7 bases separated the two germline ends. Per germline, CDR1 SGHTA and CDR2 FQGNSA. The CDR3 runs to 11 residues.

This clonotype was observed at least ten times. The rearrangement uses TRBV11-3 and TRBJ2-3; 11 nucleotides agree with TRBD1. V trimming: 7 bases; J trimming: 6 bases; junction bases outside the gene matches: 12. In germline, CDR1 is SGHNT, CDR2 YENEEA. The CDR3 loop spans 16 amino acids. The CDR3 sequence is CASNAGQGEAGDTQYF. In DNA form, the CDR3 reads TGTGCCAGCAATGCGGGACAGGGGGAAGCAGGGGATACGCAGTATTTT.

Many counts were recorded for this clonotype. The chain employs TRBV12-3 or TRBV12-4 and TRBJ2-3, with a weak D call TRBD1 (5 bases). Trimming shortened V by 3 bases and J by 3 bases, and 7 bases separated the two germline ends. The CDR3 is 13 amino acids. The CDR3 here is CASSLAGTDTQYF. CDR3 bases: TGTGCCAGCAGTTTGGCAGGGACAGATACGCAGTATTTT.